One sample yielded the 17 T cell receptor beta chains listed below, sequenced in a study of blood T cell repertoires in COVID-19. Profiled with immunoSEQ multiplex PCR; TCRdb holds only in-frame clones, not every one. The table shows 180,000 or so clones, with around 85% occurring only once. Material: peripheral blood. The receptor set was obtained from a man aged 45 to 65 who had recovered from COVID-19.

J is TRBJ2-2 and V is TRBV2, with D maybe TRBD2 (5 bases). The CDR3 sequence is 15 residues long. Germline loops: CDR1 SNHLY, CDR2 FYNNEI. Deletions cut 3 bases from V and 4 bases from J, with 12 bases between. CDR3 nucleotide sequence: TGTGCCAGCAGTGAGGCGGGTGGAATCACCGGGGAGCTGTTTTTT. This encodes CASSEAGGITGELFF.

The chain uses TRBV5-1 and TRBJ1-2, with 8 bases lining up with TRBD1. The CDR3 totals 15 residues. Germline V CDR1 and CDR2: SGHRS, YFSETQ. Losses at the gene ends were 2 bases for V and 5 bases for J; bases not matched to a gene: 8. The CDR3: CASSLYRGTRYGYTF. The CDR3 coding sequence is TGCGCCAGCAGCTTATACAGGGGGACGAGGTATGGCTACACCTTC.

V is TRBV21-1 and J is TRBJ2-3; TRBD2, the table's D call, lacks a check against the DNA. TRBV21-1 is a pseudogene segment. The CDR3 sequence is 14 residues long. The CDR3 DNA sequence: TGTGCCCCCCCCCGGGTTCTTTCCCCAGATACGCAGTATTTT. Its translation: CAPPRVLSPDTQYF.

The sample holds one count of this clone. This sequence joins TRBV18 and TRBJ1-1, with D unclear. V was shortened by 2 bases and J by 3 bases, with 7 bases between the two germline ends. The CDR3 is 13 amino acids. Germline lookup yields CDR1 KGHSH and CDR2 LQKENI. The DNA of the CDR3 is TGTGCCAGCTCACCAGACACCGACACTGAAGCTTTCTTT. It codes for CASSPDTDTEAFF.

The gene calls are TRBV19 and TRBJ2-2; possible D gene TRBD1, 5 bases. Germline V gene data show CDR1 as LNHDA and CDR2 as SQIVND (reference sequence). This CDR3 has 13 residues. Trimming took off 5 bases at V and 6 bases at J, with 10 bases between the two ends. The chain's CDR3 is CASSVLRAGELFF. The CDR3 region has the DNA TGTGCCAGTAGTGTACTCAGGGCCGGGGAGCTGTTTTTT.

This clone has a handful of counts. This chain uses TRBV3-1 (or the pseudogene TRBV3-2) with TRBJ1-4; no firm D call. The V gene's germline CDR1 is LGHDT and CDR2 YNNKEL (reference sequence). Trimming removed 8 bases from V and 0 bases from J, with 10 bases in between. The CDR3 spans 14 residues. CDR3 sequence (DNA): TGTGCCAGCTCTCGGGGTTCAACTAATGAAAAACTGTTTTTT. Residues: CASSRGSTNEKLFF.

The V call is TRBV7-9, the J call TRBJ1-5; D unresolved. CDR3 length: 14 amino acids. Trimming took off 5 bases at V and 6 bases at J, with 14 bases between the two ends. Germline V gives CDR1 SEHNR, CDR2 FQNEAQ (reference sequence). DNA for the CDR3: TGTGCCAGCAGCCCAGAAGACTTCGGTCAGCCCCAGCATTTT. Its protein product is CASSPEDFGQPQHF. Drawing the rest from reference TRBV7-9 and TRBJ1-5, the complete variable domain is DTGVSQNPRHKITKRGQNVTFRCDPISEHNRLYWYRQTLGQGPEFLTYFQNEAQLEKSRLLSDRFSAERPKGSFSTLEIQRTEQGDSAMYLCASSPEDFGQPQHFGDGTRLSIL.

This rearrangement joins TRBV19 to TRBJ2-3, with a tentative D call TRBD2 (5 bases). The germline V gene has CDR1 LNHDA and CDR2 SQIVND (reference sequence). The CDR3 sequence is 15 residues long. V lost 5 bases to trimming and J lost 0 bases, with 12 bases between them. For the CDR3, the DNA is TGTGCCAGTAGTGTCGGGATATCTAGCACAGATACGCAGTATTTT. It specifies CASSVGISSTDTQYF.

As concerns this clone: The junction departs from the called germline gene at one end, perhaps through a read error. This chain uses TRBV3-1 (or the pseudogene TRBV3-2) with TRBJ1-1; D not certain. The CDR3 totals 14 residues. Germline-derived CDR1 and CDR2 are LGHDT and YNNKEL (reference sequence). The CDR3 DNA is TGTGCCAGCAACCAACGTTACAGAGGGACTGAAGCTTTCTTT. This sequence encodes CASNQRYRGTEAFF.

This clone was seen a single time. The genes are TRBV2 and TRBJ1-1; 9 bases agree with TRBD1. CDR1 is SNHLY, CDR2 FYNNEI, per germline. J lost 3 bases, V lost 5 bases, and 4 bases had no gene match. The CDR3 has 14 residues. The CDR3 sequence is CASSPDRGDTEAFF. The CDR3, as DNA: TGTGCCAGCAGTCCGGACAGGGGAGACACTGAAGCTTTCTTT.

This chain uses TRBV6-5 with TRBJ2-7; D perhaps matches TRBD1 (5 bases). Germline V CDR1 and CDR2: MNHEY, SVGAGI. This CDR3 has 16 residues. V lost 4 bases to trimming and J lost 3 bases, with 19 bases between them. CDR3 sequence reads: CASSSITGSGVYEQYF. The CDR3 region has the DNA TGTGCCAGCAGTTCGATAACAGGTTCGGGTGTCTACGAGCAGTACTTC.

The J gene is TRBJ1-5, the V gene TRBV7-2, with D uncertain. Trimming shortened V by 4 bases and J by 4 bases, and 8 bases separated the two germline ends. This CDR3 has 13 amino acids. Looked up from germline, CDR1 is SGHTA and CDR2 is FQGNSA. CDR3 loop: CASSSQLNQPQHF. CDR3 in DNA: TGTGCCAGCAGCTCCCAGTTGAATCAGCCCCAGCATTTT.

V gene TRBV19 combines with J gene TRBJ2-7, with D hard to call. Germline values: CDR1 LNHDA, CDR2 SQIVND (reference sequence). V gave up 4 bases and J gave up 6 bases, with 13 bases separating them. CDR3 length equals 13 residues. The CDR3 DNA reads TGTGCCAGTAGTACTACCCCCCGTCGCGAGCAGTACTTC. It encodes CASSTTPRREQYF.

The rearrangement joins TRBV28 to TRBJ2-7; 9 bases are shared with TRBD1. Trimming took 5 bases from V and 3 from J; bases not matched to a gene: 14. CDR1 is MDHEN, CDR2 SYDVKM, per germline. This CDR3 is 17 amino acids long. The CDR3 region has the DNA TGTGCCAGCAGTCCCTCTAGGACGAGACAGGGGGTCTACGAGCAGTACTTC. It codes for CASSPSRTRQGVYEQYF.

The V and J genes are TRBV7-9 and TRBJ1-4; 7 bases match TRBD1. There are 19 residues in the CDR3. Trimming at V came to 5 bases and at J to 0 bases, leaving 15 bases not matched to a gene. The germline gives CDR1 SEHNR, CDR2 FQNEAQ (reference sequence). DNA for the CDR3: TGTGCCAGCAGCACCATCAGGGGATTCCAGGGGGCAACTAATGAAAAACTGTTTTTT. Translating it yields CASSTIRGFQGATNEKLFF.

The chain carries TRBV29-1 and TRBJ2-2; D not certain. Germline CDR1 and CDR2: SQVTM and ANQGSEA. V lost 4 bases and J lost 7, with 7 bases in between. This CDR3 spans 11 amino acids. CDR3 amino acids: CSVVGHGELFF. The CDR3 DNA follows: TGCAGCGTTGTGGGCCACGGGGAGCTGTTTTTT.

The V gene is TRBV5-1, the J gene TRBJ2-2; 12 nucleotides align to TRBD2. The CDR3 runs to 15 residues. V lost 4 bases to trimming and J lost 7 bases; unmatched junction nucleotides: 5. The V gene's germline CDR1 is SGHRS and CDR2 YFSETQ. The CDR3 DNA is TGCGCCAGCAGCCGACTAGCGGGAGAAAACGGGGAGCTGTTTTTT. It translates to CASSRLAGENGELFF.